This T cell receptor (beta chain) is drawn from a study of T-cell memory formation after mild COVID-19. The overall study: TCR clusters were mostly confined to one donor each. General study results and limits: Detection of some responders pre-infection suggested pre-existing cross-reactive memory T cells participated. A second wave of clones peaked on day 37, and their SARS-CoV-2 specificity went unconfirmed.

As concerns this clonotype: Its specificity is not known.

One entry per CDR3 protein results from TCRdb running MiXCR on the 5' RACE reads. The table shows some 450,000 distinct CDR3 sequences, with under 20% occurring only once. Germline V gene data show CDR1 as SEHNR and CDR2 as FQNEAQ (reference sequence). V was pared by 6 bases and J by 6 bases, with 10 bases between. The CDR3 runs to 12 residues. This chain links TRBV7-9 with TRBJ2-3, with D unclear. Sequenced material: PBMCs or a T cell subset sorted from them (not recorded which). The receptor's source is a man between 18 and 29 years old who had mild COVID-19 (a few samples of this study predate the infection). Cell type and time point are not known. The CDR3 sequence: CASSTPMDTQYF. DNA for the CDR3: TGTGCCAGCAGTACCCCTATGGATACGCAGTATTTT. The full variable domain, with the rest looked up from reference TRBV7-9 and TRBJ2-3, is DTGVSQNPRHKITKRGQNVTFRCDPISEHNRLYWYRQTLGQGPEFLTYFQNEAQLEKSRLLSDRFSAERPKGSFSTLEIQRTEQGDSAMYLCASSTPMDTQYFGPGTRLTVL.